The T cell receptor (beta chain) described here comes from a study of regulatory T cells in long-lasting Graves disease. Study-level background: The definition of persistent Graves' disease was over 5 years of antithyroid drugs with positive TSH receptor antibodies.

Study-wide results and limits: Results may be inaccurate due to the small sample size. Newly diagnosed disease favored TRBV20-1 and TRBJ2-1 over persistent disease.

Concerning this clonotype itself: The target antigen is unknown.

Time point here: persistent/refractory GD, antithyroid drugs over 5 years with positive TRAb. After RNA was extracted from PBMCs, the TCR library was made from it. Sequencing libraries for TCR beta were prepared with iRepertoire HTBI primers and Arm-PCR of CDR3 regions. TCRdb re-called the multiplex PCR reads with MiXCR, one entry per CDR3 protein. The repertoire consists of around 460,000 distinct CDR3 sequences, with less than 25% occurring once and the leading ten covering about an eighth. In germline, CDR1 is MDHEN, CDR2 SYDVKM. This CDR3 spans 13 amino acids. Trimming cost V 8 bases and J 6 bases; bases outside gene matches: 5.

The receptor's source is a female donor with Graves disease. The input for sequencing was peripheral blood mononuclear cells (PBMCs), taken when the disease was refractory, from a patient treated with antithyroid drugs. The genes are TRBV28 and TRBJ1-3, with 9 bases identical to TRBD1. In DNA form, the CDR3 reads TGTGCCAGCCAGGGGACAGGGATAAACACCATATATTTT. Translation gives CASQGTGINTIYF.